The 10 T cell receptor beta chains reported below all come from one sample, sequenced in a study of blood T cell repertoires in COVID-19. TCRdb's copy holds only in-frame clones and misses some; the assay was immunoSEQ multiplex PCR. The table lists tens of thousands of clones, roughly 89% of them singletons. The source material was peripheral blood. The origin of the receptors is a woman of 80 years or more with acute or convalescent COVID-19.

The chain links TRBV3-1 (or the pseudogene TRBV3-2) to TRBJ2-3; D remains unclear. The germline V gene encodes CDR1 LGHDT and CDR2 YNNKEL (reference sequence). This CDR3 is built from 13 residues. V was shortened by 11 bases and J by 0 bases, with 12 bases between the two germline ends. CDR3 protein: CAVAATSTDTQYF. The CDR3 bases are TGTGCCGTGGCGGCTACTAGCACAGATACGCAGTATTTT.

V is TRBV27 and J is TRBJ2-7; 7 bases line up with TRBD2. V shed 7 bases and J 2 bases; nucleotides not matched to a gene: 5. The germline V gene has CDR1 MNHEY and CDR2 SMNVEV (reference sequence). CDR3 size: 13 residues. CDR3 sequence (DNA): TGTGCCAGCAAACCGGGAGGAACCTACGAGCAGTACTTC. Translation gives CASKPGGTYEQYF.

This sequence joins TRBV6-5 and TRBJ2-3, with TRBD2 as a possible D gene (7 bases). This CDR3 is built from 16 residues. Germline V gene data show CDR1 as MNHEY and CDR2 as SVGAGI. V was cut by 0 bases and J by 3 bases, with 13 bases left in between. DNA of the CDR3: TGTGCCAGCAGTTACTCAGGGGGGGCCAGGACAGATACGCAGTATTTT. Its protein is CASSYSGGARTDTQYF.

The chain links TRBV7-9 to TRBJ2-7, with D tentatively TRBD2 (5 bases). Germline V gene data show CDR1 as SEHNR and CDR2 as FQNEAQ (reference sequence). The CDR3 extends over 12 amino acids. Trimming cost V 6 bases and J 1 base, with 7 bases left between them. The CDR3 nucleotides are TGTGCCAGCAGGAGGGCATCCTACGAGCAGTACTTC. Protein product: CASRRASYEQYF.

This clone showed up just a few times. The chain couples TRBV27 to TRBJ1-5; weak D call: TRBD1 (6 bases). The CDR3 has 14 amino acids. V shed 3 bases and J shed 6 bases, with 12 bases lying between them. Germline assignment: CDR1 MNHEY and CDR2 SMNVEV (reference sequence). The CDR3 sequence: CASSFSQGSQPQHF. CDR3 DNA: TGTGCCAGCAGTTTCTCCCAGGGGTCTCAGCCCCAGCATTTT.

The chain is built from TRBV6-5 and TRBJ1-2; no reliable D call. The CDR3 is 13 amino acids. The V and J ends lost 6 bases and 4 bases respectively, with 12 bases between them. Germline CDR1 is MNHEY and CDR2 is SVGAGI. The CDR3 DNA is TGTGCCAGCAGACTAGGACTCGTCTATGGCTACACCTTC. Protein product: CASRLGLVYGYTF.

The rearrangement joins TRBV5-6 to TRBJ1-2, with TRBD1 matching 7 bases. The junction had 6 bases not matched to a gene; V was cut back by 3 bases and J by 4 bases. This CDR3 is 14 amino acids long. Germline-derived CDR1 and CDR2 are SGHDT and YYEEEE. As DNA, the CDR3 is TGTGCCAGCAGCTCCCAGACAGGGCCCTATGGCTACACCTTC. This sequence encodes CASSSQTGPYGYTF.

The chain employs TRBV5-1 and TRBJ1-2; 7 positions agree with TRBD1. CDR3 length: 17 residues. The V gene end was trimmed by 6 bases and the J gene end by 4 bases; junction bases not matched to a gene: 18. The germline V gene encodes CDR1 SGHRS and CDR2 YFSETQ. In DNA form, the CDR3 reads TGCGCCAGCAAGGTCTCCTTCCAAGTTGGGACAGCCTATGGCTACACCTTC. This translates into CASKVSFQVGTAYGYTF.

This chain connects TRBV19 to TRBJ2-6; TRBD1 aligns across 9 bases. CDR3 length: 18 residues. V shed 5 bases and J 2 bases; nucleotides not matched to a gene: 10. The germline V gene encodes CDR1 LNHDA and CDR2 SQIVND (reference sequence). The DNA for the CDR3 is TGTGCCAGTAGTTTAGCTGGACAGGGGATTACTGGGGCCAACGTCCTGACTTTC. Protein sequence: CASSLAGQGITGANVLTF.

The CDR3 here is CASRDPRTGGEQYF. CDR3 bases: TGTGCCAGCAGGGACCCCCGGACAGGGGGAGAGCAGTACTTC. The chain links TRBV6-5 to TRBJ2-7, with 10 nucleotides matching TRBD1. The CDR3 loop spans 14 amino acids. From germline, CDR1 is MNHEY and CDR2 SVGAGI. After removal of 6 bases from V and 7 bases from J, the junction contained 9 bases not matched to a gene.